Below are 2 T cell receptor beta chains sequenced from a single sample in a study of blood T cell repertoires in COVID-19. The protocol was immunoSEQ multiplex PCR, while the TCRdb copy is restricted to in-frame clones and leaves out a portion. The sample comprises roughly 220,000 clones, roughly 84% of which are singletons, and about 20% rests with the top ten. Sequenced input: peripheral blood. The receptor source for this set is a man aged 25 to 40 with active or convalescent COVID-19.

The chain joins TRBV19 to TRBJ2-1; 9 bases align to TRBD1. CDR1 is LNHDA, CDR2 SQIVND, per germline (reference sequence). The CDR3 runs 15 residues. With 7 bases clipped from V and 2 bases from J, the junction kept 6 bases outside the gene matches. CDR3 nucleotides: TGTGCCAGTACCCGGGACAGGGTGGCCTACAATGAGCAGTTCTTC. This gives the protein CASTRDRVAYNEQFF. Supplemented by reference TRBV19 and TRBJ2-1, the full variable domain reads DGGITQSPKYLFRKEGQNVTLSCEQNLNHDAMYWYRQDPGQGLRLIYYSQIVNDFQKGDIAEGYSVSREKKESFPLTVTSAQKNPTAFYLCASTRDRVAYNEQFFGPGTRLTVL.

Here the CDR3 reads CASSPAGRTDIQYF. The CDR3 DNA follows: TGTGCCAGCTCACCAGCGGGCAGGACGGACATTCAGTACTTC. The chain carries TRBV18 and TRBJ2-4; the D gene is possibly TRBD2 (5 bases). The CDR3 totals 14 residues. The germline V gene encodes CDR1 KGHSH and CDR2 LQKENI. V lost 2 bases and J lost 8, with 13 bases in between. Variable domain in full (rest from reference TRBV18 and TRBJ2-4): NAGVMQNPRHLVRRRGQEARLRCSPMKGHSHVYWYRQLPEEGLKFMVYLQKENIIDESGMPKERFSAEFPKEGPSILRIQQVVRGDSAAYFCASSPAGRTDIQYFGAGTRLSVL.